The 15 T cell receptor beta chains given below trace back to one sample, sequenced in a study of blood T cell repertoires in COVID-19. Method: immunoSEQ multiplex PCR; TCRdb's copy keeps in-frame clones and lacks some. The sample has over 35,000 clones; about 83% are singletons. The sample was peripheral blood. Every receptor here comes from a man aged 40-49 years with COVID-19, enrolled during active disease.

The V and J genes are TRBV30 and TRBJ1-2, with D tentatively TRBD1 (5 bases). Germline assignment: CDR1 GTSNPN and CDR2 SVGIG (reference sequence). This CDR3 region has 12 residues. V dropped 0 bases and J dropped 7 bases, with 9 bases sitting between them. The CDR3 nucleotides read TGTGCCTGGAGTGTACAGGCAACTGGCTACACCTTC. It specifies CAWSVQATGYTF.

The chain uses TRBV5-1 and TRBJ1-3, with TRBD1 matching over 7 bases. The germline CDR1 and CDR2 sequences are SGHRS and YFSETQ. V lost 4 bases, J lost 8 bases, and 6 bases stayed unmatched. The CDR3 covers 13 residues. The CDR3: CASSLGQGDTIYF. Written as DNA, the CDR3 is TGCGCCAGCAGCCTGGGCCAGGGGGACACCATATATTTT.

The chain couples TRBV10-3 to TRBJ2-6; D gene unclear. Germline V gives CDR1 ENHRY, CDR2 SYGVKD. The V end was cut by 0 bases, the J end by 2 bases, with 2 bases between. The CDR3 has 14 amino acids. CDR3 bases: TGTGCCATCAGTGAGTCTACTGGGGCCAACGTCCTGACTTTC. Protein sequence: CAISESTGANVLTF.

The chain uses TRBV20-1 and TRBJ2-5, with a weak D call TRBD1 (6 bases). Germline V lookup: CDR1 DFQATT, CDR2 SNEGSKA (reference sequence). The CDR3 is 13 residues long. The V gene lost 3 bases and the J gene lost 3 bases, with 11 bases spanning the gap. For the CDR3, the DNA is TGCAGTGCTAGTTTTTCAGGGGAAGAGACCCAGTACTTC. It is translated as CSASFSGEETQYF.

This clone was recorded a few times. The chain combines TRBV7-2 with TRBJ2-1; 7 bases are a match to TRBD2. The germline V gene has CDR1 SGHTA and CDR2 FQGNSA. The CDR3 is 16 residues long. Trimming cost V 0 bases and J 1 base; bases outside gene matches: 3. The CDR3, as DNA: TGTGCCAGCAGCTTAGCGGGGGGGACTTCCTACAATGAGCAGTTCTTC. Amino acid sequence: CASSLAGGTSYNEQFF.

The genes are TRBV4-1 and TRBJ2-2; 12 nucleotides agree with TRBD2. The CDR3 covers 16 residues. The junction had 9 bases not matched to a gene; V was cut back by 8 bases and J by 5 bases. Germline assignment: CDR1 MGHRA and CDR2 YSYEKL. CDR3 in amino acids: CASQGLAGIGTGELFF. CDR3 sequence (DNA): TGCGCCAGCCAAGGACTAGCGGGAATCGGTACCGGGGAGCTGTTTTTT.

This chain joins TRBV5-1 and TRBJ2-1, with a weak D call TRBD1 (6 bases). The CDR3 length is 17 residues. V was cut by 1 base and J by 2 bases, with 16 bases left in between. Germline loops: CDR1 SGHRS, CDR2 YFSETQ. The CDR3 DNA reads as TGCGCCAGCAGCTTGACGATGGGGGCAGGGGCCTACAATGAGCAGTTCTTC. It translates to CASSLTMGAGAYNEQFF.

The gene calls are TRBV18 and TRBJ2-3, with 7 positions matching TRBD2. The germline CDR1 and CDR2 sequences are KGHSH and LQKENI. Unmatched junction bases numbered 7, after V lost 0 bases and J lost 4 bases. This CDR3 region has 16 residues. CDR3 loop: CASSPPTSWWADTQYF. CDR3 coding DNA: TGTGCCAGCTCACCACCGACTAGCTGGTGGGCAGATACGCAGTATTTT. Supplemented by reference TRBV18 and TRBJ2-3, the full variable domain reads NAGVMQNPRHLVRRRGQEARLRCSPMKGHSHVYWYRQLPEEGLKFMVYLQKENIIDESGMPKERFSAEFPKEGPSILRIQQVVRGDSAAYFCASSPPTSWWADTQYFGPGTRLTVL.

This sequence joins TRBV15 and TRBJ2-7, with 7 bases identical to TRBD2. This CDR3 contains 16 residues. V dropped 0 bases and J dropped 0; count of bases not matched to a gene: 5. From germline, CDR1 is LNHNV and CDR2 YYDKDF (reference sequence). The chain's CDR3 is CATSRDSGAASYEQYF. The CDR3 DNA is TGTGCCACCAGCAGAGACAGCGGGGCCGCCTCCTACGAGCAGTACTTC. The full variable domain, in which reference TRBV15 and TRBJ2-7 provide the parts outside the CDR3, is DAMVIQNPRYQVTQFGKPVTLSCSQTLNHNVMYWYQQKSSQAPKLLFHYYDKDFNNEADTPDNFQSRRPNTSFCFLDIRSPGLGDTAMYLCATSRDSGAASYEQYFGPGTRLTVT.

DNA of the CDR3: TGTGCCAGCAGCCGCACCCGGACTGAAGAGACCCAGTACTTC. This gives the protein CASSRTRTEETQYF. The rearrangement joins TRBV7-9 to TRBJ2-5, with D possibly TRBD2 on 5 matching bases. Germline lookup yields CDR1 SEHNR and CDR2 FQNEAQ (reference sequence). V was pared by 5 bases and J by 3 bases, with 13 bases between. The CDR3 extends over 14 amino acids.

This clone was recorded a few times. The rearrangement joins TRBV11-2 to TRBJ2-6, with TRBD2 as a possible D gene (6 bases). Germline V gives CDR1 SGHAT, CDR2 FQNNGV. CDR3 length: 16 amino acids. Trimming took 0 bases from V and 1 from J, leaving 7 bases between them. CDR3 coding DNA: TGTGCCAGCAGCTTAGAGGGGGGATCTGGGGCCAACGTCCTGACTTTC. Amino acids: CASSLEGGSGANVLTF. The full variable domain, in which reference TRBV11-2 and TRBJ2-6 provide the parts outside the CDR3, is EAGVAQSPRYKIIEKRQSVAFWCNPISGHATLYWYQQILGQGPKLLIQFQNNGVVDDSQLPKDRFSAERLKGVDSTLKIQPAKLEDSAVYLCASSLEGGSGANVLTFGAGSRLTVL.

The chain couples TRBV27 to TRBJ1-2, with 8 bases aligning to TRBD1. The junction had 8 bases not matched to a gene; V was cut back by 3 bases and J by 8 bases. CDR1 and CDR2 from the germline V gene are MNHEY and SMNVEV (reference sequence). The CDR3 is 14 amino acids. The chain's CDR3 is CASSFYDRGWGYTF. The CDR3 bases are TGTGCCAGCAGTTTCTACGACAGGGGCTGGGGCTACACCTTC.

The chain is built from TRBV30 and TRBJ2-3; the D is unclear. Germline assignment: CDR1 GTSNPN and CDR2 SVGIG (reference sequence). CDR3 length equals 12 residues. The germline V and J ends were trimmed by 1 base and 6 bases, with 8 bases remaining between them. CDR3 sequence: CAWSDLRDTQYF. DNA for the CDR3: TGTGCCTGGAGTGACCTGAGGGATACGCAGTATTTT.

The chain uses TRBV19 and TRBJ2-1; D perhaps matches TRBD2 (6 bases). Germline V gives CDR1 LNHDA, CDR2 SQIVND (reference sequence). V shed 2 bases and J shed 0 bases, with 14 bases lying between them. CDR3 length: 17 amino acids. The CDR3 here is CASSIRAGLVSYNEQFF. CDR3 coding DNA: TGTGCCAGTAGTATAAGGGCGGGGCTAGTCTCCTACAATGAGCAGTTCTTC.

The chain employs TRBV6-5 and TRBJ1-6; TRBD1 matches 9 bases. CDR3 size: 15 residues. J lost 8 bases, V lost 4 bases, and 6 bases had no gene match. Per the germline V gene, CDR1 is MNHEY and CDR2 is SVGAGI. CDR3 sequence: CASSFGTGLDSPLHF. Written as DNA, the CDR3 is TGTGCCAGCAGTTTCGGGACAGGGCTCGATTCACCCCTCCACTTT.